One TCR beta chain is described in this entry. Its antigen is still unknown. The sample is drawn from a study of graft-versus-host responses after intestinal transplantation. On the study more broadly: Recipients obtained multivisceral, liver-intestinal, or isolated intestinal transplants. All recipients got anti-thymocyte globulin induction, then tacrolimus and steroids for roughly three years.

CDR1 and CDR2 from the germline V gene are KGHSH and LQKENI. V was shortened by 5 bases and J by 1 base, with 9 bases between the two germline ends. The CDR3 has 13 amino acids. Study-level points and caveats: Analysis identified GvH clones in recipient marrow, with some appearing first in ileum or blood. With peak circulating GvH clone levels came an association with early post-transplant HvG declines.

Generated by immunoSEQ multiplex PCR, the TCRdb table keeps only in-frame clones and is missing some. The sample yields roughly 97,000 clones, 87% seen once. This receptor was obtained from a human donor who received an intestinal transplant. The sequenced sample was unstimulated CD4+ T cells sorted from spleen or lymph node cells, obtained before intestinal transplant. The chain joins TRBV18 to TRBJ2-7; D is possibly TRBD1 (5 bases). The CDR3 sequence is CASSSDSSYEQYF. The CDR3 DNA follows: TGTGCCAGCTCATCCGACAGTTCCTACGAGCAGTACTTC.